These 25 T cell receptor beta chains share one sample of origin, sequenced in a study of tissue T cells after allogeneic stem cell transplantation (dated 2022 in TCRdb). Library generation was performed with the immunoSEQ multiplex PCR assay. The table comes from immuneACCESS by way of TCRdb, which keeps in-frame sequences with V and J called. Part of the clones is missing from these tables; in studies checked, under half for an unresolved V gene and the rest for unknown reasons. A total of some 2,000 clones appear in this sample, approximately 58% of them only once. Of the sample, around 69% is held by the ten largest clones. What this sample's time point label stands for: mouse harvest day 7 after allogeneic transplant. Mouse grafts combined 10^7 T-cell-depleted bone marrow cells with 10^6 splenic CD5+ T cells, given via tail vein injection. Sample: spleen. These receptors were collected from a female BALB/c mouse given C57BL/6 T cells with graft-versus-host disease after an allogeneic hematopoietic cell transplant.

With respect to this clone: These gene names are mouse names. The read halts 1 residue ahead of the CDR3 end, with the missing end drawn from the germline J gene. This chain joins TRBV31 and TRBJ2-4; the D is unclear. Germline CDR1 GKSSPN, CDR2 SITVG. The CDR3 sequence is 14 residues long. V lost 2 bases to trimming and J lost 3 bases, with 12 bases between them. The CDR3 bases that were read are TGTGCCTGGAGTTGGAGGGAAAGACAAAACACCTTGTAC. Encoded protein: CAWSWRERQNTLY. The whole CDR3 is CAWSWRERQNTLYF.

A note on this clone: Gene names and germline match the mouse. The CDR3 end is not reached by the read, which stops 1 residue before it; the germline J gene fills it in. The V and J genes are TRBV13-1 and TRBJ2-1; D perhaps matches TRBD1 (6 bases). Trimming cost V 0 bases and J 1 base, with 11 bases left between them. The length of the CDR3 is 16 residues. CDR1 is NSHNY, CDR2 SYGAGN, per germline. This CDR3 reads CASSDAAGENYAEQFF. CDR3 DNA, as far as it was read: TGTGCCAGCAGTGATGCAGCAGGGGAGAACTATGCTGAGCAGTTC.

Notes on this clone: Genes and germline are mouse. The read gets to within 1 residue of the CDR3 end, and the germline J gene fills in the rest. The J gene is TRBJ2-3, the V gene TRBV26; D gene unclear. Trimming removed 2 bases at V and 2 bases at J, with 5 bases between. CDR1 is KGHPV, CDR2 FQNQEV, per germline (reference sequence). CDR3 size: 13 residues. The sequenced CDR3 bases are TGTGCCAGCAGTCTGAACAATGCAGAAACGCTGTAT. This codes for CASSLNNAETLY. The whole CDR3 protein is CASSLNNAETLYF.

Comments on this clone: The gene names given are mouse names. Read sequence stops 1 residue before the CDR3 end, and the germline J gene provides the missing end. V usage is TRBV23 and J usage is TRBJ1-4. The germline V gene has CDR1 KGHTA and CDR2 FQNQQP. This CDR3 spans 16 amino acids. The CDR3 here is CSSSQSRKISNERLFF. The covered CDR3 bases are TGCTCCAGCAGTCAATCGAGGAAGATTTCCAACGAAAGATTATTT.

Comment on this clone: Mouse germline and gene names are used. The CDR3 end falls 1 residue outside the read, so it is completed with the germline J gene. The chain carries TRBV19 and TRBJ1-6, with no clear D. TRBJ1-6 is classed as an ORF, of uncertain function. Germline V gives CDR1 FNHDT, CDR2 SITEND (reference sequence). The CDR3 contains 12 residues. The V gene lost 2 bases and the J gene lost 5 bases, with 2 bases spanning the gap. CDR3 protein: CASSINNSPLYF. Incomplete CDR3 DNA: TGTGCCAGCAGTATCAATAATTCGCCCCTCTAC.

For this clone: Mouse germline and gene names are used. The CDR3 goes on 1 residue after the read ends, and that part is filled in from the germline J gene. The gene calls are TRBV23 and TRBJ1-4; TRBD1, the D gene given by the table, was not confirmed from the DNA. The CDR3 covers 14 residues. Germline V gene lookup returns CDR1 KGHTA and CDR2 FQNQQP. The DNA read from the CDR3 is TGCTCCAGCAGCCCGACAGGGTCCAACGAAAGATTATTT. The encoded protein is CSSSPTGSNERLF. The full CDR3 reads CSSSPTGSNERLFF.

On this clone itself: A read error may account for a junction end that differs from germline. Here the gene names and germline are mouse. Read data end 1 residue before the CDR3 end; the end is taken from the germline J gene. V usage is TRBV2 and J usage is TRBJ2-5; TRBD1 matches 7 bases. Germline lookup yields CDR1 LGHNA and CDR2 YSYQKL. There are 16 residues in the CDR3. The covered CDR3 bases are TGTGCCAGCGGCCAAGAGGAGACAGGGATGGGAGACACCCAGTAC. Its protein is CASGQEETGMGDTQY. The whole CDR3 sequence is CASGQEETGMGDTQYF.

This clone has a handful of counts. Any gene name here is a mouse gene name. The read ends 1 residue shy of where the CDR3 ends; the end is completed using the germline J gene. The rearrangement joins TRBV17 to TRBJ1-5, with 7 bases identical to TRBD1. Per the germline V gene, CDR1 is MNHDT and CDR2 is YYDKIL. The CDR3 sequence is 12 residues long. With 5 bases clipped from V and 6 bases from J, the junction kept 1 base outside the gene matches. The CDR3 reads CASSYRGQAPLF. Incomplete CDR3 DNA: TGTGCTAGCAGTTACAGGGGCCAGGCTCCGCTT. Variable domain in full (rest from reference TRBV17 and TRBJ1-5): DTTVKQNPRYKLARVGKPVNLICSQTMNHDTMYWYQKKPNQAPKLLLFYYDKILNREADTFEKFQSSRPNNSFCSLYIGSAGLEYSAMYLCASSYRGQAPLFGEGTRLSVL.

A note on this clone: Gene names are mouse gene names. The read ends 1 residue before the CDR3 terminus; that terminus is restored from the germline J gene. This chain connects TRBV1 to TRBJ2-1; perhaps TRBD1 as D (5 bases). Germline V gene sequence: CDR1 NSQYPW, CDR2 LRSPGD (reference sequence). This CDR3 region has 14 residues. The V gene lost 3 bases and the J gene lost 1 base, with 7 bases spanning the gap. Incomplete CDR3 DNA: TGCACCTGCAGTGCCGACAGAAACTATGCTGAGCAGTTC. The encoded protein is CTCSADRNYAEQF. The CDR3 in its entirety is CTCSADRNYAEQFF.

Concerning this clone itself: The gene names given are mouse names. The read ends 1 residue before the CDR3 terminus; that terminus is restored from the germline J gene. This rearrangement joins TRBV4 to TRBJ2-7; 8 bases line up with TRBD2. The CDR3 is 14 residues long. Germline values: CDR1 LGHDT, CDR2 YNNKQL (reference sequence). The V gene end was trimmed by 6 bases and the J gene end by 1 base; junction bases not matched to a gene: 5. Incomplete CDR3 DNA: TGTGCCAGCAGATCTCTGGGGGGTTCCTATGAACAGTAC. This codes for CASRSLGGSYEQY. The full CDR3 reads CASRSLGGSYEQYF.

This clone was counted a few times. Gene names are mouse gene names. The read terminates 1 residue before the CDR3 end, so the remaining end is supplied by the germline J gene. The chain joins TRBV16 to TRBJ1-2, with D possibly matching TRBD1 (5 bases). Germline CDR1 and CDR2: SGHSA and FRNQAP. V was trimmed by 0 bases and J by 4 bases, leaving 6 bases between them. The CDR3 runs to 13 residues. CDR3 sequence reads: CASSLEGVSDYTF. The CDR3 DNA, read in part, is TGTGCAAGCAGCTTAGAGGGGGTCTCCGACTACACC.

Concerning this clone itself: Mouse gene names and germline throughout. The read finishes 1 residue shy of the CDR3 end, and the germline J gene is used to complete it. This chain connects TRBV5 to TRBJ2-1; 8 bases are shared with TRBD1. This CDR3 is 14 amino acids long. After removal of 1 base from V and 6 bases from J, the junction contained 2 bases not matched to a gene. Germline CDR1 and CDR2: LGHNA and YNLKQL (reference sequence). The covered CDR3 bases are TGTGCCAGCAGCCAAGGGGACAGGTTTGCTGAGCAGTTC. As protein: CASSQGDRFAEQF. In full, the CDR3 reads CASSQGDRFAEQFF.

Points on this clone: Gene names refer to mouse genes. The observed sequence ends 1 residue before the CDR3 terminus, with the missing tail filled in from the germline J gene. The chain has TRBV26 and TRBJ1-2, with D perhaps matching TRBD1 (6 bases). The V gene's germline CDR1 is KGHPV and CDR2 FQNQEV (reference sequence). This CDR3 comprises 14 residues. V shed 2 bases and J shed 0 bases, with 7 bases lying between them. The CDR3 loop reads CASSLGTTNSDYTF. The sequenced CDR3 bases are TGTGCCAGCAGTCTGGGGACAACAAACTCCGACTACACC.

Comments on this clone: Mouse gene names apply. The sequenced fragment ends 1 residue before the CDR3 boundary, so the rest is inferred from the germline J gene. This rearrangement joins TRBV5 to TRBJ2-7, with 8 bases matching TRBD1. This CDR3 is 14 amino acids long. After removal of 0 bases from V and 3 bases from J, the junction contained 1 base not matched to a gene. The germline CDR1 and CDR2 sequences are LGHNA and YNLKQL (reference sequence). CDR3 bases read: TGTGCCAGCAGCCAAGACAGGGGGCTCTATGAACAGTAC. Translation: CASSQDRGLYEQY. The whole CDR3 sequence is CASSQDRGLYEQYF.

As to this clone: Gene names are the mouse ones. With the read ending 1 residue before the CDR3 end, the germline J gene is used to fill in that end. The genes are TRBV13-2 and TRBJ2-3, with D perhaps TRBD1 or TRBD2 (5 bases each). In germline, CDR1 is NNHNN, CDR2 SYGAGS (reference sequence). The V end was cut by 0 bases, the J end by 1 base, with 9 bases between. This CDR3 is 15 amino acids long. Incomplete CDR3 DNA: TGTGCCAGCGGTGATGGGGGGAGGGGTGCAGAAACGCTGTAT. Its translation is CASGDGGRGAETLY. The whole CDR3 sequence reads CASGDGGRGAETLYF.

This clone occurred a few times. Gene labels here are mouse ones. Read sequence stops 1 residue before the CDR3 end, and the germline J gene provides the missing end. The V gene is TRBV12-2, the J gene TRBJ1-2; 10 positions agree with TRBD1. Trimming removed 4 bases from V and 4 bases from J; junction bases left unmatched: 5. CDR1 SGHLS and CDR2 HYDKME come from the germline V gene. This CDR3 has 14 amino acids. This CDR3 reads CASSRGQGTSDYTF. Incomplete CDR3 DNA: TGTGCCAGCTCCCGGGGACAGGGGACCTCCGACTACACC.

As concerns this clone: Mouse gene names and germline throughout. From the germline J gene comes the end of the CDR3, since the read stops 1 residue before it. The genes are TRBV15 and TRBJ2-7; TRBD1 matches at 7 bases. With V trimmed by 6 bases and J by 0 bases, 2 bases remained unmatched. Per the germline V gene, CDR1 is SGHND and CDR2 is FRSKSL. CDR3 size: 13 residues. The CDR3 DNA, read in part, is TGTGCCAGCAGGCGGGACAGCTCCTATGAACAGTAC. Its translation: CASRRDSSYEQY. The whole CDR3 sequence is CASRRDSSYEQYF.

As regards this clone: Any gene name here is a mouse gene name. CDR3 DNA, as far as it was read: TGCTCCAGCAGTCATCTGGCTAGTCAAAACACCTTGTAC. Protein sequence: CSSSHLASQNTLY. The CDR3, in full, reads CSSSHLASQNTLYF. This rearrangement joins TRBV23 to TRBJ2-4; the tabulated D call, TRBD2, remains unverified against the DNA. The read halts 1 residue ahead of the CDR3 end, with the missing end drawn from the germline J gene. The CDR3 extends over 14 amino acids. Germline CDR1 reads KGHTA; CDR2 reads FQNQQP.

As regards this clone: Each gene name is a mouse one. Coverage ceases 1 residue before the CDR3 finishes, and the germline J gene fills in the end. The chain carries TRBV1 and TRBJ2-7; D is ambiguous. The V and J ends lost 0 bases and 3 bases respectively, with 6 bases between them. The CDR3 has 13 residues. In germline, CDR1 is NSQYPW, CDR2 LRSPGD (reference sequence). CDR3 sequence: CTCSADRNYEQYF. Partial CDR3 DNA: TGCACCTGCAGTGCAGACAGGAACTATGAACAGTAC.

Only a few counts were recorded for this clone. Mouse names are used for the genes. The read ends 1 residue shy of where the CDR3 ends; the end is completed using the germline J gene. V usage is TRBV26 and J usage is TRBJ1-1; 12 bases align to TRBD1. Germline trimming cut 4 bases from V and 4 bases from J; bases unmatched to any gene: 1. Germline CDR1 KGHPV, CDR2 FQNQEV (reference sequence). The CDR3 sequence is 14 residues long. CDR3 DNA (partial): TGTGCCAGCAGTCGGGGACAGGGGGCCACAGAAGTCTTC. Amino acids: CASSRGQGATEVF. The CDR3 as a whole reads CASSRGQGATEVFF.

About this clone: Mouse germline and gene names are used. With the read ending 1 residue before the CDR3 end, the germline J gene is used to fill in that end. The chain uses TRBV26 and TRBJ2-5; no clear D. The germline CDR1 and CDR2 sequences are KGHPV and FQNQEV (reference sequence). Trimming took off 2 bases at V and 3 bases at J, with 6 bases between the two ends. This CDR3 comprises 13 residues. CDR3 DNA, as far as it was read: TGTGCCAGCAGTCTGAACAGTCAAGACACCCAGTAC. This encodes CASSLNSQDTQY. The entire CDR3 protein reads CASSLNSQDTQYF. The full variable domain, in which reference TRBV26 and TRBJ2-5 provide the parts outside the CDR3, is NSKVIQTPRYLVKGQGQKAKMRCIPEKGHPVVFWYQQNKNNEFKFLINFQNQEVLQQIDMTEKRFSAECPSNSPCSLEIQSSEAGDSALYLCASSLNSQDTQYFGPGTRLLVL.

For this clone: The germline and genes are mouse ones. The read terminates 1 residue ahead of where the CDR3 ends, so the germline J gene completes it. V is TRBV12-2 and J is TRBJ2-5; 7 bases fit TRBD1. V was pared by 2 bases and J by 8 bases, with 6 bases of the junction left unmatched. The germline CDR1 and CDR2 sequences are SGHLS and HYDKME. The CDR3 sequence is 13 residues long. The part of the CDR3 DNA that was read is TGTGCCAGCTCTCCCACAGGGGAGGGCACCCAGTAC. Its translation: CASSPTGEGTQY. The CDR3 in its entirety is CASSPTGEGTQYF.

This clone was recorded once. The gene names given are mouse names. The read terminates 1 residue ahead of where the CDR3 ends, so the germline J gene completes it. The genes are TRBV5 and TRBJ2-1; TRBD1 is a possible D gene (5 bases). Trimming stripped 0 bases from V and 7 bases from J, with 10 bases between. Per the germline V gene, CDR1 is LGHNA and CDR2 is YNLKQL (reference sequence). The CDR3 loop spans 14 amino acids. The CDR3 loop reads CASSQDRVGAEQFF. Incomplete CDR3 DNA: TGTGCCAGCAGCCAAGACAGGGTAGGCGCTGAGCAGTTC.

Turning to this clone: These gene names are mouse names. Read coverage stops 1 residue before the CDR3 terminus; the germline J gene supplies the remainder. The chain combines TRBV16 with TRBJ2-7; 11 bases align to TRBD2. Germline V gives CDR1 SGHSA, CDR2 FRNQAP. The CDR3 contains 14 residues. J was trimmed by 3 bases and V by 5 bases; bases with no gene match: 3. Partial CDR3 DNA: TGTGCAAGCAGCCTGGGACTGGGGGACTATGAACAGTAC. It specifies CASSLGLGDYEQY. The full CDR3 protein reads CASSLGLGDYEQYF.

On this clone itself: Genes here carry mouse names. The read ends 1 residue shy of where the CDR3 ends; the end is completed using the germline J gene. The J gene is TRBJ2-7, the V gene TRBV12-2; 9 nucleotides agree with TRBD2. Germline V CDR1 and CDR2: SGHLS, HYDKME. The CDR3 is made up of 14 amino acids. V lost 0 bases and J lost 4; bases outside the gene matches: 3. CDR3 DNA (partial): TGTGCCAGCTCTCTCGAGGACTGGGGATATGAACAGTAC. Protein: CASSLEDWGYEQY. The CDR3, in full, reads CASSLEDWGYEQYF.